These T cell receptor beta chains were read from a single sample in a study of T cell responses to AZD1222 COVID-19 vaccine. Sequenced by immunoSEQ multiplex PCR; TCRdb stores in-frame clones only, minus some. The table has tens of thousands of clones, approximately 90% seen once; the top ten hold about 5%. The specimen was peripheral blood, collected 28 days after the second AZD1222 dose. Receptors were obtained from an adult who received the AZD1222 COVID-19 vaccine. The CDR3 runs from the conserved cysteine through the conserved F or W. The D gene is left open where the match is weak. Expanded clones get a size class; other rows say once, few or many, or leave the size out.

TRBJ2-7 TRBV6-5 . TRBD2 TGTGCCAGCAGTAGTCTAGCGGGGGGTTACTACGAGCAGTACTTC CASSSLAGGYYEQYF
TRBJ1-2 TRBV6-1 . . TGTGCCAGCAGTGGGACCGGGACAAGGTCGGACTATGGCTACACCTTC CASSGTGTRSDYGYTF
TRBJ1-5 TRBV6-5 . TRBD1 TGTGCCAGCAGTATGGGGACAGGGTGGACTCAGCCCCAGCATTTT CASSMGTGWTQPQHF
TRBJ1-4 TRBV7-2 . . TGTGCCAGCAGCTTAGGGTCAGGGCAAGGTGAAAAACTGTTTTTT CASSLGSGQGEKLFF
TRBJ2-5 TRBV6-4 . . TGTGCCAGTCAGGGTTGTCAAGAGACCCAGTACTTC CASQGCQETQYF
TRBJ2-7 TRBV7-2 . . TGTGCCAGCAGCTTACTACAGGCCTCCTACGAGCAGTACTTC CASSLLQASYEQYF
TRBJ1-2 TRBV11-2 . . TGTGCCAGCAGCTTAGATGGATGGCAACTCTATGGCTACACCTTC CASSLDGWQLYGYTF
TRBJ2-3 TRBV4-1 . TRBD2 TGCGCCAGCCGACAGCGGGGACCCACAGATACGCAGTATTTT CASRQRGPTDTQYF
TRBJ2-7 TRBV5-1 . . TGCGCCAGCAGTTTTGACGTTACCTCCTACGAGCAGTACTTC CASSFDVTSYEQYF
TRBJ2-5 TRBV7-3 . TRBD2 TGTGCCAGCAGCTTATGGGTGGGACTAGCGGAGACCCAGTACTTC CASSLWVGLAETQYF
TRBJ2-3 TRBV7-9 once TRBD2 TGTGCCAGCAGCCCCTCTAGCGGGGGGTTTGCAGATACGCAGTATTTT CASSPSSGGFADTQYF
TRBJ1-1 TRBV5-1 once TRBD1 TGCGCCAGCCGGACAGGGACGAACACTGAAGCTTTCTTT CASRTGTNTEAFF
TRBJ2-2 TRBV19 . TRBD2 TGTGCCAGTAGTATGAGCGGGGGAGTGAGCGGGGAGCTGTTTTTT CASSMSGGVSGELFF
TRBJ2-3 TRBV2 . . TGTGCCAGCAGTGGCAGGACGGGTCGGACGCAGTATTTT CASSGRTGRTQYF
TRBJ1-2 TRBV3-1/TRBV3-2 . TRBD1 TGTGCCAGCAGCCAAGCTGGACAGGGGGCCTTTAACTATGGCTACACCTTC CASSQAGQGAFNYGYTF
TRBJ1-1 TRBV18 . . TGTGCCAGCTCACCACCTACGCAGGCCCCTCAAGCTTTCTTT CASSPPTQAPQAFF
TRBJ2-2 TRBV5-1 . TRBD1 TGCGCCAGCAGCGTGGGACAGGGCGCGAACACCGGGGAGCTGTTTTTT CASSVGQGANTGELFF
TRBJ1-3 TRBV18 . TRBD1 TGTGCCAGCTCACCATTACAGGGGGGCTCTGGAAACACCATATATTTT CASSPLQGGSGNTIYF
TRBJ1-6 TRBV9 . . TGTGCCAGCAGCGTAGGGTCACGGGTGGAGGGAAAGACACCCCTCCACTTT CASSVGSRVEGKTPLHF
TRBJ1-2 TRBV29-1 few . TGCAGCGTTCGGACGGAAAGCTATGGCTACACCTTC CSVRTESYGYTF
TRBJ1-1 TRBV7-9 . . TGTGCCAGCAGCTTAGGGTGGCAGGCTAACACTGAAGCTTTCTTT CASSLGWQANTEAFF
TRBJ2-1 TRBV4-3 . TRBD2 TGCGCCAGCAGCCAAATTCAGCGGGGGACCTACAATGAGCAGTTCTTC CASSQIQRGTYNEQFF
TRBJ2-5 TRBV5-1 . TRBD1 TGCGCCAGCAGCTTGGCCCCGACAGGGATAGAGACCCAGTACTTC CASSLAPTGIETQYF
TRBJ2-2 TRBV7-6 few . TGTGCCAGCAGCGCCTACATGGCCGGGGAGCTGTTTTTT CASSAYMAGELFF
TRBJ1-3 TRBV3-1/TRBV3-2 once . TGTGCCAGCAGCCCCGTAGGGCGGCAATCTGGAAACACCATATATTTT CASSPVGRQSGNTIYF
TRBJ2-3 TRBV19 . . TGTGCCAGTAGTATCGATTCCGAGACCAGAGGGGGGACAGATACGCAGTATTTT CASSIDSETRGGTDTQYF
TRBJ2-7 TRBV18 . . TGTGCCAGCTCACCACGGGAATTCTCCTACGAGCAGTACTTC CASSPREFSYEQYF
TRBJ2-4 TRBV6-6 . . TGTGCCAGCAGCCCCGCAGCCAAAAACATTCAGTACTTC CASSPAAKNIQYF
TRBJ2-3 TRBV29-1 . TRBD1 TGCAGCGTTTGGACAGGGATGGAGGATACGCAGTATTTT CSVWTGMEDTQYF
TRBJ1-5 TRBV18 . TRBD1 TGTGCCAGCTCACCAGGGACAGGGTCTCAGCCCCAGCATTTT CASSPGTGSQPQHF
TRBJ1-6 TRBV7-2 . TRBD1 TGTGCCAGCAGCTTTGTGCCAGGGGGCGCCTCCTATAATTCACCCCTCCACTTT CASSFVPGGASYNSPLHF
TRBJ2-7 TRBV2 . . TGTGCCAGCACCCCGTCCACAGGAACGGGGGAGCAGTACTTC CASTPSTGTGEQYF
TRBJ2-3 TRBV18 . TRBD1 TGTGCCAGCTCACCTCTAGCAGGGGGCAGCACAGATACGCAGTATTTT CASSPLAGGSTDTQYF
TRBJ2-5 TRBV24-1 . TRBD1 TGTGCCACCAGTGATCTGGACAGGGGGTGGGAGACCCAGTACTTC CATSDLDRGWETQYF
TRBJ1-6 TRBV19 few TRBD1 TGTGCCAGTAGTACCACAGGGGGTGGTTCACCCCTCCACTTT CASSTTGGGSPLHF